The 27 T cell receptor beta chains listed next were all sequenced from one sample in a study of blood T cells in healthy people across ages. It was with a sample-barcoded 5' primer and a J-beta primer mix that a second PCR of roughly 7 to 12 cycles was run. TCRdb ran MiXCR on the 5' RACE reads and lists one entry per CDR3 protein. This sample carries approximately 960,000 distinct CDR3 sequences, just under 30% of them seen once, and the ten largest clones take around 9.6%. This sample was shared with a second study, whose subject was T cells of mothers and their children.

Material: blood. The receptors derive from a woman aged 40 to 49 in good health.

The V gene is TRBV4-2, the J gene TRBJ1-1, with 9 bases lining up with TRBD1. The CDR3 extends over 14 amino acids. Per the germline V gene, CDR1 is LGHNA and CDR2 is YNFKEQ. The V and J ends lost 2 bases and 4 bases, in that order; junction bases with no gene match: 2. This CDR3 is CASSQPTGGTEAFF. The CDR3 DNA reads TGTGCCAGCAGCCAACCGACAGGGGGCACTGAAGCTTTCTTT.

This clonotype has ten or more counts. This CDR3 is CASSLSGAAYNEQFF. The DNA of the CDR3 is TGTGCCAGCAGCTTATCAGGGGCGGCCTACAATGAGCAGTTCTTC. V usage is TRBV7-2 and J usage is TRBJ2-1; tentative D call: TRBD1 (6 bases). The CDR3 covers 15 residues. Germline CDR1 reads SGHTA; CDR2 reads FQGNSA. The V end was cut by 2 bases, the J end by 2 bases, with 10 bases between.

This chain uses TRBV20-1 with TRBJ1-1; 7 nucleotides match TRBD1. The CDR3 covers 13 residues. The V segment lost 6 bases and the J segment 1 base; nucleotides outside the gene matches: 5. Germline assignment: CDR1 DFQATT and CDR2 SNEGSKA (reference sequence). The CDR3 bases are TGCAGTGCGCCGGGACAGCAGAACACTGAAGCTTTCTTT. It translates to CSAPGQQNTEAFF.

This clonotype was recorded many times. The V and J genes are TRBV7-9 and TRBJ2-7, with D tentatively TRBD1 or TRBD2 (5 bases each). Per the germline V gene, CDR1 is SEHNR and CDR2 is FQNEAQ (reference sequence). Between the trimmed V and J ends, which lost 6 bases and 0 bases, there was a span of 9 bases. The CDR3 is 13 residues long. The CDR3 loop is CASRGDGSYEQYF. The CDR3 DNA sequence: TGTGCCAGCAGGGGGGACGGCTCCTACGAGCAGTACTTC.

J is TRBJ2-3 and V is TRBV28; D is tentatively TRBD1 or TRBD2 (5 bases each). Trimming stripped 3 bases from V and 7 bases from J, with 14 bases between. The CDR3 contains 14 residues. CDR1 and CDR2 (germline): MDHEN, SYDVKM. The CDR3 sequence: CASSFSNQGHTQYF. CDR3 DNA sequence: TGTGCCAGCAGTTTTTCGAATCAGGGACATACGCAGTATTTT.

This chain links TRBV2 with TRBJ2-2; maybe TRBD2 (6 bases). The CDR3 has 14 residues. Germline values: CDR1 SNHLY, CDR2 FYNNEI. V was trimmed by 2 bases and J by 5 bases, leaving 9 bases between them. The CDR3 is CASSELEGTGELFF. DNA of the CDR3: TGTGCCAGCAGTGAATTGGAGGGGACCGGGGAGCTGTTTTTT.

V gene TRBV3-1 combines with J gene TRBJ1-2; 7 nucleotides align to TRBD1. Germline CDR1 is LGHDT and CDR2 is YNNKEL (reference sequence). V was pared by 1 base and J by 4 bases, with 0 bases of the junction left unmatched. This CDR3 region has 13 residues. In nucleotides, the CDR3 is TGTGCCAGCAGCCAAGGGACAGGCTATGGCTACACCTTC. Its translation: CASSQGTGYGYTF.

This clonotype was recorded many times. V and J are TRBV12-3 or TRBV12-4 and TRBJ2-5, with TRBD2 identical over 10 bases. V dropped 0 bases and J dropped 5; count of bases not matched to a gene: 6. This CDR3 region has 16 residues. CDR3 loop: CASSLASGGSRETQYF. Here the CDR3 DNA reads TGTGCCAGCAGTTTAGCTAGCGGGGGGTCCCGGGAGACCCAGTACTTC.

The table lists this clonotype with a count of one. J is TRBJ2-5 and V is TRBV7-3; 12 positions match TRBD1. Germline assignment: CDR1 SGHTA and CDR2 FQGTGA. The J segment lost 11 bases and the V segment lost 5 bases, leaving 18 bases of the junction unmatched. This CDR3 has 17 residues. The CDR3 region is CASSIEGTGGGYNEQYF. The CDR3 DNA is TGTGCCAGCAGCATAGAGGGGACAGGGGGCGGGTACAATGAGCAGTACTTC.

The CDR3 sequence is CASSQPGQGAKNTEAFF. The CDR3 nucleotides are TGCGCCAGCAGCCAGCCGGGACAGGGGGCTAAGAACACTGAAGCTTTCTTT. The chain joins TRBV4-1 to TRBJ1-1; the match to TRBD1 covers 12 bases. CDR3 length equals 17 residues. After removal of 3 bases from V and 1 base from J, the junction contained 6 bases not matched to a gene. Germline V gene sequence: CDR1 MGHRA, CDR2 YSYEKL.

The chain uses TRBV28 and TRBJ2-1, with 16 nucleotides matching TRBD2. This CDR3 region has 17 residues. V shed 6 bases and J 4 bases; nucleotides not matched to a gene: 6. Germline loops: CDR1 MDHEN, CDR2 SYDVKM. CDR3 sequence reads: CASSAGLAGGRYNEQFF. CDR3 DNA sequence: TGTGCCAGCAGCGCGGGACTAGCGGGGGGGCGGTACAATGAGCAGTTCTTC.

A single count supports this clonotype. J is TRBJ2-4 and V is TRBV5-1, with D hard to call. With 3 bases removed from V and 9 bases from J, the gap between germline ends came to 10 bases. The germline V gene encodes CDR1 SGHRS and CDR2 YFSETQ. The CDR3 runs 12 residues. The CDR3 is CASSSEVTIQYF. The CDR3 DNA is TGCGCCAGCAGCTCCGAGGTAACCATTCAGTACTTC.

This clonotype came up a few times. This chain connects TRBV6-2 or TRBV6-3 to TRBJ1-2; D is possibly TRBD1 (6 bases). The germline V gene encodes CDR1 MNHEY and CDR2 SVGEGT. The CDR3 extends over 14 amino acids. The V end was cut by 1 base, the J end by 8 bases, with 14 bases between. The CDR3 DNA follows: TGTGCCAGCAGTTACTTGGACAGTGCGGCCGGCTACACCTTC. It codes for CASSYLDSAAGYTF.

This clonotype was found a few times. CDR3 region: CASSQDLWDKNTEAFF. CDR3 coding DNA: TGCGCCAGCAGCCAAGATTTGTGGGACAAGAACACTGAAGCTTTCTTT. The chain joins TRBV4-1 to TRBJ1-1, with TRBD1 as a possible D gene (6 bases). In germline, CDR1 is MGHRA, CDR2 YSYEKL. Trimming took off 0 bases at V and 1 base at J, with 12 bases between the two ends. CDR3 length: 16 residues.

In the case of this clonotype: Relative to the germline gene, one junction end is altered; a read error may explain this. The CDR3: CASGLVLGDRPNEQFF. Here the CDR3 DNA reads TGTGCTAGTGGTTTGGTACTGGGGGACAGGCCCAATGAACAGTTCTTC. This chain uses TRBV12-5 with TRBJ2-1; TRBD1 agrees at 8 bases. Germline V gene data show CDR1 as LGHNT and CDR2 as FRNRAP. The CDR3 length is 16 residues.

Of note for this clonotype: A read error may account for a junction end that differs from germline. The gene calls are TRBV7-9 and TRBJ2-1, with 7 bases lining up with TRBD2. The CDR3 is 15 amino acids. The germline V gene encodes CDR1 SEHNR and CDR2 FQNEAQ (reference sequence). CDR3 DNA sequence: TGTGCCAGCAGCTTAGGCGGGAGCTCCTACAATGGGCAGTTCTTC. Translated: CASSLGGSSYNGQFF.

The V gene is TRBV5-1, the J gene TRBJ2-5, with a possible D match to TRBD2 (6 bases). The J call is in doubt because the DNA end fits TRBJ2-7 better. The CDR3 has 14 residues. Germline V lookup: CDR1 SGHRS, CDR2 YFSETQ. The CDR3 loop is CASSWDTGVYEQYF. The CDR3 region has the DNA TGCGCCAGCAGCTGGGATACGGGGGTCTACGAGCAGTACTTC.

This clonotype was seen more than once but under ten times. The chain combines TRBV4-2 with TRBJ2-5, with a weak D call TRBD2 (6 bases). With 4 bases removed from V and 5 bases from J, the gap between germline ends came to 14 bases. The CDR3 length is 14 residues. Per germline, CDR1 LGHNA and CDR2 YNFKEQ. The CDR3 DNA sequence: TGTGCCAGCAGCCCGCCGGGACTTGAGGAGACCCAGTACTTC. Amino acid sequence: CASSPPGLEETQYF.

This clonotype was found many times. The V call is TRBV4-1, the J call TRBJ2-1, with 9 positions matching TRBD2. Germline V gene data show CDR1 as MGHRA and CDR2 as YSYEKL. This CDR3 comprises 15 residues. The V segment lost 0 bases and the J segment 9 bases; nucleotides outside the gene matches: 6. The CDR3 loop reads CASSQEWRGGSEQFF. For the CDR3, the DNA is TGCGCCAGCAGCCAAGAATGGCGGGGGGGCAGTGAGCAGTTCTTC.

The rearrangement links TRBV7-3 to TRBJ2-6; 7 bases match TRBD1. The CDR3 extends over 17 amino acids. V shed 3 bases, J shed 0 bases, and the junction held 5 bases outside the gene matches. CDR1 is SGHTA and CDR2 is FQGTGA in the germline V gene. DNA for the CDR3: TGTGCCAGCAGCTTCGAGGGGGCCTTCTCTGGGGCCAACGTCCTGACTTTC. It translates to CASSFEGAFSGANVLTF. The full variable domain, with the rest looked up from reference TRBV7-3 and TRBJ2-6, is GAGVSQTPSNKVTEKGKYVELRCDPISGHTALYWYRQSLGQGPEFLIYFQGTGAADDSGLPNDRFFAVRPEGSVSTLKIQRTERGDSAVYLCASSFEGAFSGANVLTFGAGSRLTVL.

At least ten counts were recorded for this clonotype. The chain links TRBV7-2 to TRBJ2-5; 10 bases are a match to TRBD2. V trimming: 1 base; J trimming: 2 bases; junction bases outside the gene matches: 4. CDR1 and CDR2 from the germline V gene are SGHTA and FQGNSA. The CDR3 extends over 16 amino acids. The CDR3 DNA sequence: TGTGCCAGCAGCTTAGGAGCGGGGGGGAGTCAAGAGACCCAGTACTTC. Protein: CASSLGAGGSQETQYF.

This chain connects TRBV28 to TRBJ2-5; no clear D. The CDR3 runs to 16 residues. With 4 bases removed from V and 2 bases from J, the gap between germline ends came to 17 bases. CDR1 is MDHEN, CDR2 SYDVKM, per germline. CDR3 sequence: CASSSPTRPYQETQYF. The CDR3 DNA reads as TGTGCCAGCAGTTCCCCCACACGGCCTTATCAAGAGACCCAGTACTTC.

The table lists this clonotype with many counts. This chain uses TRBV7-3 with TRBJ2-1; TRBD2 agrees at 10 bases. J was trimmed by 2 bases and V by 2 bases; bases with no gene match: 0. Germline assignment: CDR1 SGHTA and CDR2 FQGTGA. CDR3 size: 15 residues. CDR3 bases: TGTGCCAGCAGCTTACTAGCGGGGGCCTACAATGAGCAGTTCTTC. Translated, it gives CASSLLAGAYNEQFF. The whole variable domain, remainder taken from reference TRBV7-3 and TRBJ2-1, is GAGVSQTPSNKVTEKGKYVELRCDPISGHTALYWYRQSLGQGPEFLIYFQGTGAADDSGLPNDRFFAVRPEGSVSTLKIQRTERGDSAVYLCASSLLAGAYNEQFFGPGTRLTVL.

This clonotype was counted a few times. CDR3 bases: TGTGCCAGCAGCGTCTCCGGACAGGGCACTGAAAAACTGTTTTTT. It encodes CASSVSGQGTEKLFF. This sequence joins TRBV7-2 and TRBJ1-4, with 8 bases lining up with TRBD1. The V gene end was trimmed by 5 bases and the J gene end by 7 bases; junction bases not matched to a gene: 9. The germline CDR1 and CDR2 sequences are SGHTA and FQGNSA. The CDR3 is made up of 15 amino acids.

This clonotype was counted only a few times. The chain joins TRBV5-1 to TRBJ2-7; 7 bases line up with TRBD2. The CDR3 length is 14 residues. The V and J ends lost 0 bases and 5 bases, in that order; junction bases with no gene match: 5. The germline gives CDR1 SGHRS, CDR2 YFSETQ. The DNA for the CDR3 is TGCGCCAGCAGCTTGGGTGGGACTACTAACGAGCAGTACTTC. This translates into CASSLGGTTNEQYF.

This clonotype has just a few counts. This chain links TRBV6-5 with TRBJ1-1; tentative D call: TRBD1 (5 bases). CDR1 is MNHEY, CDR2 SVGAGI, per germline. The V gene lost 0 bases and the J gene lost 4 bases, with 18 bases spanning the gap. The CDR3 totals 17 residues. CDR3 residues: CASSYSKRMRGSTEAFF. CDR3 bases: TGTGCCAGCAGTTACTCGAAACGGATGAGGGGTTCCACTGAAGCTTTCTTT.

This clonotype was counted many times. V usage is TRBV4-1 and J usage is TRBJ2-7; D is possibly TRBD2 (5 bases). Per the germline V gene, CDR1 is MGHRA and CDR2 is YSYEKL. The CDR3 is 14 residues long. Trimming stripped 6 bases from V and 3 bases from J, with 15 bases between. The CDR3 protein is CASRLATNDYEQYF. As DNA, the CDR3 is TGCGCCAGCAGGCTAGCTACCAACGACTACGAGCAGTACTTC.